This is a list of T cell receptor beta chains from one sample in a study of T cells in Graves' hyperthyroidism and ophthalmopathy. TCRdb reprocessed the multiplex PCR reads via MiXCR and lists one record per CDR3 protein. The table has hundreds of thousands of distinct CDR3 sequences, roughly 20% seen once; the top ten hold approximately 30%. The sequenced sample consisted of blood. The receptors stem from a man aged 25-40 years with Graves' ophthalmopathy. CDR3s include the opening cysteine and the closing phenylalanine or tryptophan. D genes are given only for firm matches. Clone size, where shown, is once, few, many, or a class for clones that have expanded.

D gene	clone size	J gene	V gene	CDR3 DNA	CDR3 protein
-	-	TRBJ2-7	TRBV4-1	TGCGCCAGCAGCCAGCACCATACAGACTTGGCCCCCTACGAGCAGTACTTC	CASSQHHTDLAPYEQYF
-	-	TRBJ1-5	TRBV7-8	TGTGCCAGCAGCGGACGAGGGGGGCAGCCCCAGCATTTT	CASSGRGGQPQHF
-	-	TRBJ2-7	TRBV5-8	TGTGCCAGCAGCCTGCGATGGGAGCAGTACTTC	CASSLRWEQYF
-	-	TRBJ2-1	TRBV10-3	TGTGCCATCAGTGAGTCTGCCAGAAGCAATGAGCAGTTCTTC	CAISESARSNEQFF
-	-	TRBJ1-4	TRBV6-1	TGTGCCAGCAGTCTGGACAGTGAAAAACTGTTTTTT	CASSLDSEKLFF
-	-	TRBJ1-4	TRBV7-9	TGTGCCAGCAGCTACTTACAGGGTGAGACTAATGAAAAACTGTTTTTT	CASSYLQGETNEKLFF
TRBD1	-	TRBJ1-3	TRBV7-2	TGTGCCAGCAGCTCGAAGACAGGGCCTGGAAACACCATATATTTT	CASSSKTGPGNTIYF
-	few	TRBJ1-3	TRBV6-2/TRBV6-3	TGTGCCAGCACCCGGGCGGCAACGGGAAACACCATATATTTT	CASTRAATGNTIYF
-	-	TRBJ2-7	TRBV6-1	TGTGCCAGCGGCGAAGGCGCCCGTGCTAGCTTGGAGCAGTACTTC	CASGEGARASLEQYF
TRBD1	few	TRBJ1-6	TRBV6-5	TGTGCCAGCAGTTCCCGGGACAGGGGTAATTCACCCCTCCACTTT	CASSSRDRGNSPLHF
-	-	TRBJ2-1	TRBV19	TGTGCCAGTGGAACCTCCTACAATGAGCAGTTCTTC	CASGTSYNEQFF
-	-	TRBJ2-7	TRBV10-3	TGTGCCATCAGTCAGGCGAAGTGGGTCGAGCAGTACTTC	CAISQAKWVEQYF
TRBD2	-	TRBJ2-7	TRBV4-1	TGCGCCAGCAGCAGCTCTACCGGGACTAGCTACGAGCAGTACTTC	CASSSSTGTSYEQYF
-	-	TRBJ2-7	TRBV7-8	TGTGCCAGCAGCTTAGAGTGGGACGGTAGCTCCTACGAGCAGTACTTC	CASSLEWDGSSYEQYF
-	-	TRBJ2-3	TRBV19	TGTGCCAGTAGTATCGGTAGCGGCCTCACAGGGGATACGCAGTATTTT	CASSIGSGLTGDTQYF
-	many	TRBJ2-1	TRBV18	TGTGCCAGCTCACCACCGTCGGGAGACAATGAGCAGTTCTTC	CASSPPSGDNEQFF
-	few	TRBJ2-3	TRBV27	TGTGCCAGCAGTCTATCCCCCAGGGGGACTCGCACAGATACGCAGTATTTT	CASSLSPRGTRTDTQYF